A selection of T cell receptor beta chains follows, all from one sample in a study of blood T cell repertoires in COVID-19. This table comes from immunoSEQ multiplex PCR, and its TCRdb copy is limited to in-frame clones, with some not included. The data contain more than 95,000 clones, about nine tenths of them singletons. The source material was peripheral blood. The receptor set was obtained from a man aged 50-59 years with acute or convalescent COVID-19. Both conserved end residues are part of each CDR3. Each record gives: D gene, clone size, J gene, V gene, CDR3 protein, CDR3 DNA. D genes are given only for firm matches. A clone size is listed for some rows: how often the clone was seen (once, few, many), or a class if it is expanded.

d_call: TRBD1; clone_size: -; j_call: TRBJ1-1; v_call: TRBV19; cdr3_aa: CASSLQGLGTEAFF; cdr3_nt: TGTGCCAGTAGCTTACAGGGGTTGGGCACTGAAGCTTTCTTT
d_call: TRBD2; clone_size: -; j_call: TRBJ2-4; v_call: TRBV7-9; cdr3_aa: CASSSRTSGAANIQYF; cdr3_nt: TGTGCCAGCAGCTCAAGGACTAGCGGCGCCGCGAACATTCAGTACTTC
d_call: TRBD1; clone_size: -; j_call: TRBJ1-3; v_call: TRBV5-4; cdr3_aa: CASTTGAGNTIYF; cdr3_nt: TGTGCCAGCACGACAGGGGCGGGAAACACCATATATTTT
d_call: -; clone_size: -; j_call: TRBJ2-7; v_call: TRBV7-9; cdr3_aa: CAIDPGGDEQYF; cdr3_nt: TGTGCCATCGACCCCGGCGGGGACGAGCAGTACTTC
d_call: TRBD1; clone_size: -; j_call: TRBJ1-6; v_call: TRBV19; cdr3_aa: CASSMGTGNNSPLHF; cdr3_nt: TGTGCCAGTAGTATGGGGACAGGGAACAATTCACCCCTCCACTTT
d_call: -; clone_size: -; j_call: TRBJ1-1; v_call: TRBV6-5; cdr3_aa: CASRLATAMNTEAFF; cdr3_nt: TGTGCCAGCAGACTAGCAACAGCCATGAACACTGAAGCTTTCTTT
d_call: TRBD1; clone_size: once; j_call: TRBJ2-5; v_call: TRBV5-1; cdr3_aa: CASSLSGGGETQYF; cdr3_nt: TGCGCCAGCAGCTTGTCAGGGGGCGGAGAGACCCAGTACTTC
d_call: TRBD2; clone_size: -; j_call: TRBJ2-1; v_call: TRBV9; cdr3_aa: CASSVEAGSLGEGNEQFF; cdr3_nt: TGTGCCAGCAGCGTAGAGGCAGGGAGTTTGGGGGAGGGCAATGAGCAGTTCTTC
d_call: -; clone_size: -; j_call: TRBJ2-5; v_call: TRBV9; cdr3_aa: CASSVDPFGETQYF; cdr3_nt: TGTGCCAGCAGCGTAGACCCTTTTGGCGAGACCCAGTACTTC
d_call: -; clone_size: -; j_call: TRBJ1-6; v_call: TRBV5-6; cdr3_aa: CASSMKGVGVNSPLHF; cdr3_nt: TGTGCCAGCAGCATGAAGGGGGTGGGAGTTAATTCACCCCTCCACTTT
d_call: TRBD1; clone_size: -; j_call: TRBJ2-5; v_call: TRBV11-2; cdr3_aa: CASSARDRQQETQYF; cdr3_nt: TGTGCCAGCAGCGCCCGGGACAGGCAACAAGAGACCCAGTACTTC
d_call: -; clone_size: -; j_call: TRBJ2-7; v_call: TRBV5-8; cdr3_aa: CASSFGGSYEQYF; cdr3_nt: TGTGCCAGCAGCTTTGGAGGGTCCTACGAGCAGTACTTC
d_call: TRBD1; clone_size: few; j_call: TRBJ1-3; v_call: TRBV7-9; cdr3_aa: CASSYGQGSGNTIYF; cdr3_nt: TGTGCCAGCAGCTACGGACAGGGAAGCGGAAACACCATATATTTT
d_call: -; clone_size: -; j_call: TRBJ2-7; v_call: TRBV21-1; cdr3_aa: CASSSSQGRRGEQYF; cdr3_nt: TGTGCCAGCAGCTCATCACAGGGGCGGCGGGGCGAGCAGTACTTC
d_call: -; clone_size: -; j_call: TRBJ1-3; v_call: TRBV7-2; cdr3_aa: CASSPEFSGNTIYF; cdr3_nt: TGTGCCAGCAGCCCGGAGTTCTCTGGAAACACCATATATTTT
d_call: TRBD2; clone_size: -; j_call: TRBJ2-2; v_call: TRBV27; cdr3_aa: CASSLSGSGRNTGELFF; cdr3_nt: TGTGCCAGCAGTTTATCGGGGAGCGGGAGAAACACCGGGGAGCTGTTTTTT
d_call: TRBD2; clone_size: -; j_call: TRBJ2-2; v_call: TRBV9; cdr3_aa: CASSGTSGSAGELFF; cdr3_nt: TGTGCCAGCAGCGGGACTAGCGGGAGCGCCGGGGAGCTGTTTTTT